The clone carrying this T cell receptor (beta chain) was recorded at least ten times. The antigen remains unidentified. The sample's time point: pre-sensitization, week 0. Treatment in this sample: therapeutic diphenylcyclopropenone sensitization with weekly scalp DPC. Each patch-test visit's blood sample preceded patch application. Donation of samples came from alopecia patients who were 18 to 70 years old and suitable for DPC. The ends were cut back, 5 bases at V and 0 bases at J, with 14 bases in the middle. Germline-derived CDR1 and CDR2 are SEHNR and FQNEAQ (reference sequence). The CDR3 sequence is 16 residues long. Individual cDNA molecules received unique molecular identifiers in the library. One entry per CDR3 protein results from TCRdb running MiXCR on the RACE reads. The sample carries around 250,000 distinct CDR3 sequences, about 9% recorded once. The sample belongs to a study of human T cells and chemical hapten exposure. Study-wide results and caveats: Expanded TCRs made up significantly more big CDR3 similarity clusters than controls did.

The TCR sequence derives from a woman in her thirties or forties with alopecia areata. Some clones in this sample may be carry-over from other donors' samples. This chain joins TRBV7-9 and TRBJ1-3; weak D call: TRBD1 (5 bases). This specimen consisted of whole blood, obtained in connection with sensitization to the hapten diphenylcyclopropenone (DPC). The CDR3 is CASSPRQGYSGNTIYF. DNA for the CDR3: TGTGCCAGCAGCCCACGGCAGGGCTACTCTGGAAACACCATATATTTT. Variable domain in full (rest from reference TRBV7-9 and TRBJ1-3): DTGVSQNPRHKITKRGQNVTFRCDPISEHNRLYWYRQTLGQGPEFLTYFQNEAQLEKSRLLSDRFSAERPKGSFSTLEIQRTEQGDSAMYLCASSPRQGYSGNTIYFGEGSWLTVV.